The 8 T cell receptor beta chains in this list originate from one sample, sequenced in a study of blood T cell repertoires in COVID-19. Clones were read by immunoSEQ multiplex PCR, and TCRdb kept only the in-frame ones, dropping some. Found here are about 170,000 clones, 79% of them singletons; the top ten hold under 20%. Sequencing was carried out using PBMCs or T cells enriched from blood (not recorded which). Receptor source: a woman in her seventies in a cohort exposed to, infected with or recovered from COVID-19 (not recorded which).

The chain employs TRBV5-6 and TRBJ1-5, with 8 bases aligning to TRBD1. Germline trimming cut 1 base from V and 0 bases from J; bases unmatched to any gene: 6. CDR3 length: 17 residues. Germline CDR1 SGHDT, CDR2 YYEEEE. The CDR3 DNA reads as TGTGCCAGCAGCTTGTACAGACAGGGGTATAGCAATCAGCCCCAGCATTTT. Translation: CASSLYRQGYSNQPQHF.

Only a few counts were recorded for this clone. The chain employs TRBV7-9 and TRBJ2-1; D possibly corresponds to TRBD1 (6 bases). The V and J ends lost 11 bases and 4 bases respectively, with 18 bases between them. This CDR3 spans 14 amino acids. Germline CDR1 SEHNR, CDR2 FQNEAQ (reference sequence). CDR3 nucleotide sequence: TGTGCCGGGTCTTCGGGACATCAATACAATGAGCAGTTCTTC. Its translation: CAGSSGHQYNEQFF.

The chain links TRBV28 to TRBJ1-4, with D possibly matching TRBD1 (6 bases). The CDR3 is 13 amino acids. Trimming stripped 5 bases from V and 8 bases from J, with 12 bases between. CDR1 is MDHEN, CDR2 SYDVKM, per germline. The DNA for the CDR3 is TGTGCCAGCAGTATTGACAGGCGGGAAAAACTGTTTTTT. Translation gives CASSIDRREKLFF.

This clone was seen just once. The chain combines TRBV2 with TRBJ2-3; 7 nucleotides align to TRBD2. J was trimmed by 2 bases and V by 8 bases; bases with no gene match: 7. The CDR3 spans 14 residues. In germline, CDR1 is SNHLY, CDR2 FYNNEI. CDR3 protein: CASRRELNTDTQYF. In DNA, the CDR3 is TGTGCCAGCCGGCGGGAGTTGAACACAGATACGCAGTATTTT. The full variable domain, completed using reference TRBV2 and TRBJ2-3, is EPEVTQTPSHQVTQMGQEVILRCVPISNHLYFYWYRQILGQKVEFLVSFYNNEISEKSEIFDDQFSVERPDGSNFTLKIRSTKLEDSAMYFCASRRELNTDTQYFGPGTRLTVL.

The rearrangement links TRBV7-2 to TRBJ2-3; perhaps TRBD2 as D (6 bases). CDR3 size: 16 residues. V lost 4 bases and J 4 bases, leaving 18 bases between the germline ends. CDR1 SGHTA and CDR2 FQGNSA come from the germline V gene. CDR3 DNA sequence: TGTGCCAGCAGCTCCCCCCTCGGGGACTGGGCAGATACGCAGTATTTT. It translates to CASSSPLGDWADTQYF.

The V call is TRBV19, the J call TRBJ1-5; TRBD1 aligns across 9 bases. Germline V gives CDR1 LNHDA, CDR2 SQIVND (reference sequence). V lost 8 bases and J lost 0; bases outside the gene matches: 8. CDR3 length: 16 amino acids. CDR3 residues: CASGGQGGYSNQPQHF. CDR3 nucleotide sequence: TGTGCCAGTGGGGGACAGGGAGGTTATAGCAATCAGCCCCAGCATTTT.

The CDR3 DNA reads as TGTGCCAGCAGCCATCCATCGGACAGCTACAATGAGCAGTTCTTC. It specifies CASSHPSDSYNEQFF. This chain uses TRBV28 with TRBJ2-1, with D maybe TRBD1 (6 bases). The V gene's germline CDR1 is MDHEN and CDR2 SYDVKM. The CDR3 totals 15 residues. The germline V and J ends were trimmed by 6 bases and 3 bases, with 15 bases remaining between them.

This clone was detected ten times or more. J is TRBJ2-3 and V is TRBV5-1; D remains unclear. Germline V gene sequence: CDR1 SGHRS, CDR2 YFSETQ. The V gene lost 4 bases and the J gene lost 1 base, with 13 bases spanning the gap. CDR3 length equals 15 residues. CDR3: CASSPQGAGTDTQYF. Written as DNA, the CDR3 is TGCGCCAGCAGCCCCCAAGGAGCTGGCACAGATACGCAGTATTTT.